A selection of T cell receptor beta chains follows, all from one sample in a study of shared T cell receptors in the human thymus. Sequencing used immunoSEQ multiplex PCR; TCRdb keeps in-frame clones, though not all of them. The table has roughly 660,000 clones, 85% to 90% seen once. The same sample was also studied in work on human thymus T cells.

Specimen: thymocytes. The receptors come from a boy under two years old with a congenital heart defect. The CDR3 runs from the conserved cysteine through the conserved F or W. D genes are given only for firm matches. A clone size is listed for some rows: how often the clone was seen (once, few, many), or a class if it is expanded.

D	V	J	size	CDR3	DNA
-	TRBV5-4	TRBJ2-2	-	CASSLGSGEVLANTGELFF	TGTGCCAGCAGCTTGGGATCGGGGGAGGTACTAGCGAACACCGGGGAGCTGTTTTTT
TRBD1	TRBV10-3	TRBJ1-5	once	CAISGGTGAWDQPQHF	TGTGCCATCAGTGGGGGGACAGGGGCATGGGATCAGCCCCAGCATTTT
-	TRBV7-9	TRBJ2-5	once	CASSLGGGGPLAPGETQYF	TGTGCCAGCAGCTTAGGAGGGGGGGGTCCTTTGGCACCAGGAGAGACCCAGTACTTC
-	TRBV2	TRBJ2-1	-	CASSEGWRAAYNEQFF	TGTGCCAGCAGTGAAGGGTGGCGGGCAGCCTACAATGAGCAGTTCTTC
TRBD1	TRBV30	TRBJ2-7	-	CAWSVQVGTALSYEQYF	TGTGCCTGGAGTGTACAGGTTGGGACAGCCCTCTCCTACGAGCAGTACTTC
TRBD2	TRBV10-3	TRBJ2-5	-	CAISESGGSGEGSEETQYF	TGTGCCATCAGTGAGAGCGGGGGTAGCGGGGAGGGTTCAGAAGAGACCCAGTACTTC
TRBD1	TRBV9	TRBJ2-7	-	CASSAGDRVLYEQYF	TGTGCCAGCAGCGCGGGGGACAGGGTTCTCTACGAGCAGTACTTC
TRBD1	TRBV6-6	TRBJ2-7	-	CASSYSDRGRSYEQYF	TGTGCCAGCAGTTACTCGGACAGGGGGCGGTCCTACGAGCAGTACTTC
TRBD1	TRBV27	TRBJ1-2	-	CASRVTGEGYTF	TGTGCCAGCAGAGTAACAGGGGAAGGCTACACCTTC
-	TRBV7-9	TRBJ1-4	once	CASARGANEKLFF	TGTGCCAGCGCTCGGGGGGCTAATGAAAAACTGTTTTTT
-	TRBV5-6	TRBJ2-3	-	CASSLGSGDTDTQYF	TGTGCCAGCAGCTTAGGAAGCGGTGACACAGATACGCAGTATTTT
TRBD1	TRBV6-1	TRBJ2-7	-	CASSEFRDRETYEQYF	TGTGCCAGCAGTGAATTCCGGGACAGGGAGACCTACGAGCAGTACTTC
TRBD2	TRBV6-1	TRBJ2-3	few	CASSEVVGREDTDTQYF	TGTGCCAGCAGTGAGGTGGTCGGGCGGGAGGACACAGATACGCAGTATTTT
TRBD2	TRBV6-1	TRBJ2-7	once	CASSEARLAVYEQYF	TGTGCCAGCAGTGAAGCCCGACTAGCGGTCTACGAGCAGTACTTC
-	TRBV12-5	TRBJ2-7	-	CASARPEGAEKSSYEQYF	TGTGCTAGTGCCCGACCGGAGGGAGCCGAAAAGAGCTCCTACGAGCAGTACTTC
-	TRBV6-1	TRBJ2-1	-	CASIELAQNNNEQFF	TGTGCCAGCATAGAACTAGCACAGAACAACAATGAGCAGTTCTTC
TRBD1	TRBV7-7	TRBJ2-5	-	CASSLARTGMGKETQYF	TGTGCTAGCAGCTTAGCCCGGACAGGGATGGGAAAAGAGACCCAGTACTTC
-	TRBV5-1	TRBJ2-7	-	CASSRRDSSYEQYF	TGCGCCAGCAGCCGGCGGGACAGTTCCTACGAGCAGTACTTC
TRBD1	TRBV4-1	TRBJ2-7	few	CASSQDRIGGTGGQYEQYF	TGCGCCAGCAGCCAAGATCGTATTGGAGGGACAGGGGGCCAATACGAGCAGTACTTC
-	TRBV4-3	TRBJ1-1	-	CASSQEGVDRLGQNGAFF	TGCGCCAGCAGCCAAGAAGGGGTGGACCGATTAGGACAAAATGGGGCTTTCTTT
TRBD2	TRBV27	TRBJ2-7	-	CASRPSSGSRSEQYF	TGTGCCAGCCGACCCAGTAGCGGGAGTCGGTCCGAGCAGTACTTC
-	TRBV20-1	TRBJ2-1	-	CSAHNEQFF	TGCAGTGCTCATAATGAGCAGTTCTTC